Sequencing of this T cell receptor (beta chain) was carried out in a study of neurological immune-mediated disorders. This clonotype was recorded at least ten times. Its antigen remains unknown. Libraries used 2 million unsorted PBMCs kept frozen in RNAlater. The making of cDNA relied on 5'RACE with 10-nucleotide random UMIs. TCRdb analysed the 5' RACE reads with MiXCR anew, one entry per CDR3 protein. The top ten hold 25% to 35% of the sample, which has some 30,000 distinct CDR3 sequences, over 12% seen once. Overall study findings and caveats: No CDR3 amino acid sequences recurred among expanded clones across subjects, suggesting private repertoires in all groups. HTLV-1-associated myelopathy had the most TCR clonal expansion, and multiple sclerosis had the least, less than healthy controls.

The germline gives CDR1 LGHNA, CDR2 YNFKEQ. J lost 8 bases, V lost 4 bases, and 14 bases had no gene match. The CDR3 has 17 amino acids. The sample comprised PBMCs. The chain is built from TRBV4-2 and TRBJ1-6, with 7 bases that match TRBD1. The TCR was taken from a man between 65 and 85 years old in good health. CDR3 DNA: TGTGCCAGCAGCCTGACCCCCGGACAGGCAACGCATTCACCCCTCCACTTT. It yields the protein CASSLTPGQATHSPLHF.